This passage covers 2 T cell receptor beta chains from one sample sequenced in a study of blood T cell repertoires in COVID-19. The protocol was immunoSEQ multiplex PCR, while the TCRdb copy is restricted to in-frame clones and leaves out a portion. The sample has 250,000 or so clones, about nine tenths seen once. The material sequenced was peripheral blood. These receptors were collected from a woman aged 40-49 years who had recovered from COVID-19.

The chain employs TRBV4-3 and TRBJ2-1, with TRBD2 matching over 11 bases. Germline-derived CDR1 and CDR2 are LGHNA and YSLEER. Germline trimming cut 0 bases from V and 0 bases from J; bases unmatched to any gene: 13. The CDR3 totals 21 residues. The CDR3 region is CASSQDRASGGFLSSYNEQFF. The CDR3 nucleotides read TGCGCCAGCAGCCAAGATAGGGCTAGCGGGGGGTTCTTAAGCTCCTACAATGAGCAGTTCTTC.

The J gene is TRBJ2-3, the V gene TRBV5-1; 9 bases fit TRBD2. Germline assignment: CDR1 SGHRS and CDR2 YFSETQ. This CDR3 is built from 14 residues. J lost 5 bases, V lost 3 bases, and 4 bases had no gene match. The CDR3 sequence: CASSSVAGEDTQYF. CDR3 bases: TGCGCCAGCAGCTCTGTAGCGGGGGAAGATACGCAGTATTTT.